This is a list of T cell receptor beta chains from one sample in a study of T cells in Graves' hyperthyroidism and ophthalmopathy. Each CDR3 protein gets one entry after TCRdb re-called the multiplex PCR reads with MiXCR. The sample shows 300,000 to 400,000 distinct CDR3 sequences, roughly 15% of them seen only once. Input material: blood. The receptors were sampled from a woman aged 25-40 years with Graves' ophthalmopathy. Both conserved end residues are part of each CDR3. D genes are given only for firm matches. Only some rows state a clone size, as once, few, many or a class for expanded clones.

TRBJ1-1 TRBV28 NA NA TGTGCCAGCGGTATACACAGGGATGGCACTGAAGCTTTCTTT CASGIHRDGTEAFF
TRBJ2-7 TRBV28 many TRBD1 TGTGCCAGACCTCCTGTTCGCGACAGGGTCTACGAGCAGTACTTC CARPPVRDRVYEQYF
TRBJ1-1 TRBV5-1 few NA TGCGCCAGCAGCTGGGAGGACAAGGACACTGAAGCTTTCTTT CASSWEDKDTEAFF
TRBJ2-7 TRBV19 few NA TGTGCCAGTAGTGAAGGGGCAAGCTCCTACGAGCAGTACTTC CASSEGASSYEQYF
TRBJ1-2 TRBV6-5 few NA TGTGCCAGCAGTTACTTTTTGGGGGCGGATTTGAAGGGCTACACCTTC CASSYFLGADLKGYTF
TRBJ2-3 TRBV7-2 few NA TGTGCCAGCAGTCCCCGGGTGCGGGGGCTTACAGATACGCAGTATTTT CASSPRVRGLTDTQYF
TRBJ1-5 TRBV24-1 many NA TGTGCCACCAGTGATATTTCCCAGCCCCAGCATTTT CATSDISQPQHF
TRBJ1-2 TRBV4-1 NA NA TGCGCCAGCAGCCAAGATTCGGGGCGGGGGCAGAGCTATGGCTACACCTTC CASSQDSGRGQSYGYTF
TRBJ2-3 TRBV29-1 NA NA TGCAGCGTTGAGGATTTTAGCGAACTGATGGAGTATTTT CSVEDFSELMEYF
TRBJ1-2 TRBV11-2 many NA TGTGCCAGCAGCCCGACAGAGAACTATGGCTACACCTTC CASSPTENYGYTF
TRBJ2-1 TRBV11-2 many NA TGTGCCAGCAGCCCATATCGAGGCCGCTCCTACAATGAGCAGTTCTTC CASSPYRGRSYNEQFF
TRBJ1-4 TRBV7-9 few NA TGTGCCAGCAGCTTAGGGCAGGGAGTAGGTAATGAAAAACTGTTTTTT CASSLGQGVGNEKLFF
TRBJ2-3 TRBV6-1 many TRBD2 TGTGCCACCCAACTAGCGCGGAGCACAGATACGCAGTATTTT CATQLARSTDTQYF
TRBJ2-2 TRBV7-9 NA NA TGTGCCAGCAGCTTACCCGGCACTATAACCGGGGAGCTGTTTTTT CASSLPGTITGELFF
TRBJ2-1 TRBV7-2 many NA TGTGCCAGCAGCTCCGGGGGTTATACCTACAATGAGCAGTTCTTC CASSSGGYTYNEQFF
TRBJ2-3 TRBV7-8 many TRBD2 TGTGCCAGCAGCTTAGCGGACGGGGGGAGCACAGATACGCAGTATTTT CASSLADGGSTDTQYF
TRBJ2-1 TRBV10-3 many TRBD2 TGTGCCATCAGTGGGGGGGGTTACTCCTACAATGAGCAGTTCTTC CAISGGGYSYNEQFF
TRBJ2-1 TRBV28 many NA TGTGCCAGCAGTTTTACCAATGAGCAGTTCTTC CASSFTNEQFF
TRBJ2-1 TRBV7-6 many NA TGTGCCAGCAGCAGGGAGATTTCGAGCTCCTACAATGAGCAGTTCTTC CASSREISSSYNEQFF
TRBJ2-7 TRBV7-3 NA NA TGTGCCAGCAGCTGGGGCCGAGACTACGAGCAGTACTTC CASSWGRDYEQYF
TRBJ2-7 TRBV5-1 many NA TGCGCCAGCAGCGGACCAAACTACGAGCAGTACTTC CASSGPNYEQYF
TRBJ2-3 TRBV7-9 many NA TGTGCCAGCAGCTTAGGGGCCCGGGATACGCAGTATTTT CASSLGARDTQYF
TRBJ2-1 TRBV11-2 many TRBD2 TGTGCCAGCAGCGCTGGACTAGCGGGGATCTCAGGATACAATGAGCAGTTCTTC CASSAGLAGISGYNEQFF
TRBJ1-1 TRBV9 NA TRBD1 TGTGCCAGCAGCGTAGTGACAGGGGGCCCTGACACTGAAGCTTTCTTT CASSVVTGGPDTEAFF
TRBJ1-5 TRBV25-1 NA NA TGTGCCATCCCGGACACTTCTAGCAATCAGCCCCAGCATTTT CAIPDTSSNQPQHF
TRBJ2-3 TRBV27 many NA TGTGCCAGCAGCTGGACTAGGGGGACAGATACGCAGTATTTT CASSWTRGTDTQYF
TRBJ2-1 TRBV10-3 NA TRBD1 TGTGCCATCAGCGCTCGGACAGGGGGCTACAATGAGCAGTTCTTC CAISARTGGYNEQFF
TRBJ1-2 TRBV12-3/TRBV12-4 many TRBD1 TGTGCCAGCAGTCGGACAGGTCGAATCTATGGCTACACCTTC CASSRTGRIYGYTF
TRBJ2-7 TRBV20-1 many TRBD1 TGCAGTGCTAGAGCCCTGGGACAGGTCTCCTACGAGCAGTACTTC CSARALGQVSYEQYF
TRBJ2-7 TRBV2 many NA TGTGCCAGCAGACGCGCGGGAACCTACGAGCAGTACTTC CASRRAGTYEQYF
TRBJ2-1 TRBV19 few TRBD2 TGTGCCAGTAGACCAAGCGGGGGGGCAAGGACGCAGTTCTTC CASRPSGGARTQFF
TRBJ1-2 TRBV7-8 many NA TGTGCCAGCAGCCCCGGCTCCAGGGACGTGGGGAACTATGGCTACACCTTC CASSPGSRDVGNYGYTF
TRBJ1-2 TRBV9 NA NA TGTGCCAGCAGCGCCGGGGAACCAGGGGAATATGGCTACACCTTC CASSAGEPGEYGYTF
TRBJ1-5 TRBV11-2 many NA TGTGCCAGCAGCTTAGGGGCAGGGGTTGATCAGCCCCAGCATTTT CASSLGAGVDQPQHF
TRBJ2-7 TRBV27 few NA TGTGCCAGCAGCCTCGGGCCAGGCTACGAGCAGTACTTC CASSLGPGYEQYF
TRBJ2-3 TRBV2 medium-sized TRBD2 TGTGCCAGCGGACTAGCCGATACGCAGTATTTT CASGLADTQYF
TRBJ2-2 TRBV7-8 many NA TGTGCCAGCAGACAAAGCACTAGAACGGGCACCGGGGAGCTGTTTTTT CASRQSTRTGTGELFF
TRBJ2-3 TRBV28 many TRBD2 TGTGCCAGCGCGGGGGCAGATACGCAGTATTTT CASAGADTQYF
TRBJ2-3 TRBV11-2 many TRBD2 TGTGCCAGCAGCTTATTGCGGGGGGGCCCAGATACGCAGTATTTT CASSLLRGGPDTQYF
TRBJ1-5 TRBV4-2 NA TRBD1 TGTGCCAGCAGCCAAGAAGACGGACAGGGGGACCAGCCCCAGCATTTT CASSQEDGQGDQPQHF
TRBJ2-1 TRBV6-5 NA NA TGTGCCAGCAGTTCCTCTCGGAGCGATGAGCAGTTCTTC CASSSSRSDEQFF
TRBJ2-7 TRBV24-1 few NA TGTGCCACCAGTGAACCGACGGGACTCTACGAGCGGTACTTC CATSEPTGLYERYF
TRBJ1-2 TRBV2 NA TRBD1 TGTGCCAGCAGTTGGACAGGGGGCGCCTTCTATGGCTACACCTTC CASSWTGGAFYGYTF
TRBJ2-3 TRBV28 many TRBD2 TGTGCCAGCATAGAGTCTTCTAGCGGGAATACGCAGTATTTT CASIESSSGNTQYF
TRBJ1-3 TRBV25-1 few NA TGTGCCAGGTTGGGGAGCTCCGGAAACACCATATATTTT CARLGSSGNTIYF
TRBJ1-5 TRBV5-1 many NA TGCGCCAGCAGCTTTTGGGGGGAATGGCCCCAGCATTTT CASSFWGEWPQHF
TRBJ2-7 TRBV28 many TRBD1 TGTGCCAGCCGAGGGACAGGCGACTACGAGCAGTACTTC CASRGTGDYEQYF
TRBJ1-1 TRBV5-6 many NA TGTGCCAGCAATCCATTGGGTGGACAAGTTCATACTGAAGCTTTCTTT CASNPLGGQVHTEAFF
TRBJ1-1 TRBV7-9 few TRBD1 TGTGCCAGCAGCTTCCAGGGACAGGAGAACACTGAAGCTTTCTTT CASSFQGQENTEAFF
TRBJ2-7 TRBV7-9 many TRBD1 TGTGCCAGCTCCCCGGTTGGGACAGGGTACGGCGAGCAGTACTTC CASSPVGTGYGEQYF
TRBJ2-7 TRBV7-6 NA NA TGTGCCAGCAGCTTAGTCCAGGGCGGGGAGCAGTACTTC CASSLVQGGEQYF
TRBJ2-7 TRBV11-2 many NA TGTGCCAGCAGGGGAGGGGGGGCCTACGAGCAGTACTTC CASRGGGAYEQYF
TRBJ1-5 TRBV10-2 many NA TGCGCCAGCAGTGAGCGGGCAGGCCGACCTAGCAATCAGCCCCAGCATTTT CASSERAGRPSNQPQHF
TRBJ2-2 TRBV29-1 NA TRBD1 TGCAGCGTTGGGGACAGGTTAACAACCGGGGAGCTGTTTTTT CSVGDRLTTGELFF
TRBJ2-5 TRBV18 few NA TGTGCCAGCTCACCGACAGGTTCCAAGTACTTC CASSPTGSKYF
TRBJ1-5 TRBV6-1 many TRBD1 TGTGCCAGCAGTTCTGGGACAGGGGGCATCCAGCCCCAGCATTTT CASSSGTGGIQPQHF
TRBJ2-3 TRBV20-1 many NA TGCAGTGCCAGGCTACGCACAAGGGGGGATACGCAGTATTTT CSARLRTRGDTQYF
TRBJ2-5 TRBV7-2 many NA TGTGCCAGCAGACCGACGTACCAAGAGACCCAGTACTTC CASRPTYQETQYF